Listed below are T cell receptor beta chains from one sample, sequenced in a study of regulatory T cells in long-lasting Graves disease. TCRdb reprocessed the multiplex PCR reads with MiXCR, giving one entry per CDR3 protein. The sample lists hundreds of thousands of distinct CDR3 sequences, approximately 15% occurring once. These same data were also listed under a study on T cells in Graves' hyperthyroidism and ophthalmopathy.

The material sequenced was peripheral blood mononuclear cells (PBMCs), taken at new diagnosis, from a patient treated with antithyroid drugs. The origin of the receptors is a man aged 40-49 years with Graves disease. CDR3s include the opening cysteine and the closing phenylalanine or tryptophan. The D gene is left open where the match is weak. A clone size is listed for some rows: how often the clone was seen (once, few, many), or a class if it is expanded.

v_gene,len,d_gene,j_gene,abundance,CDR3nt,CDR3aa
TRBV9,14,.,TRBJ1-4,many,TGTGCCAGCAGCGCTACCCCTTTGAATGAAAAACTGTTTTTT,CASSATPLNEKLFF
TRBV5-1,16,.,TRBJ2-1,.,TGCGCCAGCAGCGCCGCCGGGACAAATTTCTACAATGAGCAGTTCTTC,CASSAAGTNFYNEQFF
TRBV6-1,16,.,TRBJ2-4,.,TGTGCCAGCAGTGAAGTCTACAGCTTAGCCAAAAACATTCAGTACTTC,CASSEVYSLAKNIQYF
TRBV20-1,17,.,TRBJ1-1,many,TGCAGTGCTAGAGGGCCCCTTCCTCGCAGGGTCAACACTGAAGCTTTCTTT,CSARGPLPRRVNTEAFF
TRBV29-1,11,.,TRBJ2-7,few,TGCAGCGTTGGGATCTCCTACGAGCAGTACTTC,CSVGISYEQYF
TRBV5-6,14,.,TRBJ1-1,many,TGTGCCAGCAGCCTGGGACCGGTGAACACTGAAGCTTTCTTT,CASSLGPVNTEAFF
TRBV3-1,12,.,TRBJ2-7,many,TGTGCCAGCAGCCAAGGTAGCTACGAGCAGTACTTC,CASSQGSYEQYF
TRBV28,17,.,TRBJ1-6,many,TGTGCCAGCAGTCCTTTCGTAGTGGGCGGACGTAATTCACCCCTCCACTTT,CASSPFVVGGRNSPLHF
TRBV5-1,14,TRBD1,TRBJ2-1,many,TGCGCCTCCCGGACAGGGCTGAATTATAATGAGCAGTTCTTC,CASRTGLNYNEQFF
TRBV6-5,17,.,TRBJ2-3,many,TGTGCCAGCAGTTACTCGAGCTCCGGCGGGGACACAGATACGCAGTATTTT,CASSYSSSGGDTDTQYF
TRBV4-2,17,.,TRBJ1-6,.,TGTGCCAGCAGCCAAACCTCCTCCCCCTCCTATAATTCACCCCTCCACTTT,CASSQTSSPSYNSPLHF
TRBV12-3/TRBV12-4,12,.,TRBJ1-4,once,TGTGCCAGCAACCAAGCTAGGGAAAAACTGTTTTTT,CASNQAREKLFF
TRBV6-1,17,TRBD1,TRBJ2-7,many,TGTGCCAGCAGGGACTTAATGGGACAGGGCACCCACTACGAGCAGTACTTC,CASRDLMGQGTHYEQYF
TRBV6-1,13,.,TRBJ1-5,few,TGTGCCAGCAGGGGGTCCAGGGGCCAGCCCCAGCATTTT,CASRGSRGQPQHF
TRBV7-9,15,.,TRBJ1-6,many,TGTGCCAGCAGTTTCGGGAGCTCCTATAATTCACCCCTCCACTTT,CASSFGSSYNSPLHF
TRBV7-3,12,.,TRBJ2-1,few,TGTGCCAGCAGCTTAACGAGTGATGTGCAGTTCTTC,CASSLTSDVQFF
TRBV7-2,15,.,TRBJ1-3,many,TGTGCCAGCAGCTACGGACAGAGGGCTGGAAACACCATATATTTT,CASSYGQRAGNTIYF
TRBV27,15,.,TRBJ2-6,.,TGTGCCAGCAGTTTCTCAGTCTCTGGGGCCAACGTCCTGACTTTC,CASSFSVSGANVLTF
TRBV11-2,13,.,TRBJ2-5,many,TGTGCCAGCAGCTTTCCGGGGACGGAGACCCAGTACTTC,CASSFPGTETQYF
TRBV20-1,15,.,TRBJ1-1,many,TGCAGTGCTAGACCCGGACAATGGGATGGAACTGAAGCTTTCTTT,CSARPGQWDGTEAFF
TRBV12-3/TRBV12-4,14,.,TRBJ2-3,.,TGTGCCAGCGTTTCGGGGGCCTCACCAGATACGCAGTATTTT,CASVSGASPDTQYF
TRBV9,17,.,TRBJ2-1,few,TGTGCCAGCAGCCCCCGGGGAGGAGGTACCGGGTTCAATGAGCAGTTCTTC,CASSPRGGGTGFNEQFF
TRBV7-3,16,TRBD2,TRBJ2-1,many,TGTGCCAGCAGCCAAGGGGGACTAGCGGGGACATCGGGGCAGTTCTTC,CASSQGGLAGTSGQFF
TRBV7-7,16,TRBD2,TRBJ2-5,many,TGTGCCAGCAGCTTTTCCCGGACTAGCGGGGGAGAGACCCAGTACTTC,CASSFSRTSGGETQYF
TRBV15,16,.,TRBJ1-3,.,TGTGCCACCAGCTTCGGATCCTTCATCTCTGGAAACACCATATATTTT,CATSFGSFISGNTIYF
TRBV28,15,.,TRBJ2-7,many,TGTGCCAGCAGGGGGTCGTTTGCGAGCTCCTACGAGCAGTACTTC,CASRGSFASSYEQYF
TRBV7-3,14,.,TRBJ2-5,few,TGTGCCAGCAGCAGACAGGGACTCGGCGAGACCCAGTACTTC,CASSRQGLGETQYF
TRBV7-3,14,.,TRBJ1-2,few,TGTGCCAGCAGCTTGAAGGGATTAGACTATGGCTACACCTTC,CASSLKGLDYGYTF
TRBV27,13,.,TRBJ2-7,few,TGTGCCAGCTCACCAGGGCCTCACTACGAGCAGTACTTC,CASSPGPHYEQYF
TRBV24-1,16,.,TRBJ2-2,.,TGTGCCACCAGTGATTTGGACGGGCACGATTCCGGGGAGCTGTTTTTT,CATSDLDGHDSGELFF
TRBV5-1,18,TRBD1,TRBJ2-1,many,TGCGCCAGCAGCTCAGGGACAGGGGCCTTCCGGGCCTACAATGAGCAGTTCTTC,CASSSGTGAFRAYNEQFF
TRBV6-2/TRBV6-3,16,.,TRBJ2-5,.,TGTGCCAGCAGTTACTCCCCCCTAGCGATTGGAGAGACCCAGTACTTC,CASSYSPLAIGETQYF
TRBV27,15,.,TRBJ2-2,many,TGTGCCAGCAGTTCCAGACAGGTCAACACCGGGGAGCTGTTTTTT,CASSSRQVNTGELFF
TRBV11-3,19,TRBD2,TRBJ2-5,many,TGTGCCAGCAGCCAACTTATGGCACATAGCGGGGGGCCCGTAGAGACCCAGTACTTC,CASSQLMAHSGGPVETQYF
TRBV5-1,15,.,TRBJ2-7,many,TGCGCCAGCAGCGTCCGCGGGGTAGGGGCCTACGAGCAGTACTTC,CASSVRGVGAYEQYF
TRBV6-1,16,.,TRBJ2-5,many,TGTGCCAACGGGGAAGGACGGGGACCCTGGGGAGAGACCCAGTACTTC,CANGEGRGPWGETQYF
TRBV20-1,14,TRBD2,TRBJ2-3,many,TGCAGTGCTAGACAAGCGGGGGGGCGTAATACGCAGTATTTT,CSARQAGGRNTQYF
TRBV24-1,15,.,TRBJ2-5,many,TGTGCCACCAGTGATTATAGGGGGGGAGAAGAGACCCAGTACTTC,CATSDYRGGEETQYF
TRBV15,15,TRBD1,TRBJ2-5,many,TGTGCCACCAGCAGTGGACAGGGACCGCAAGAGACCCAGTACTTC,CATSSGQGPQETQYF
TRBV20-1,14,.,TRBJ2-1,many,TGCAGTGCCCCAGCACGACACAAAGGCAATGAGCAGTTCTTC,CSAPARHKGNEQFF
TRBV6-1,14,TRBD1,TRBJ2-1,.,TGTGCCAGCAGGCCGGACAGGGGACGGGGAGAGCAGTTCTTC,CASRPDRGRGEQFF